This T cell receptor (beta chain) comes out of a study of cytomegalovirus exposure and HLA in healthy donors. Study observations and caveats: A later analysis reported that several of the most significant clusters appeared to be linked to common viral pathogens, among them Epstein-Barr virus. About 87% or about 30% of the time was how often most TCR beta V segments were productive, according to an earlier analysis. A few CMV-associated chains were confirmed in vitro to be specific for CMV antigens.

A word on this clone: Its antigen is not known.

Vbeta (60) and Jbeta (13) primers were used in the PCR. Profiling relied on immunoSEQ multiplex PCR, and the TCRdb table lists in-frame clones only, not all of them. The sample yields about 170,000 clones, around 80% seen once. Germline V gene sequence: CDR1 SGHAT, CDR2 FQNNGV. With V trimmed by 5 bases and J by 3 bases, 8 bases remained unmatched. The CDR3 spans 15 residues. This receptor was identified in a male donor in good health and CMV-seronegative. The genes are TRBV11-2 and TRBJ2-5; 8 bases match TRBD2. Sequenced sample: PBMCs. The CDR3 DNA is TGTGCCAGCAGCCTGAGGATAGCGGGGAAAGAGACCCAGTACTTC. Translating it yields CASSLRIAGKETQYF. Drawing the rest from reference TRBV11-2 and TRBJ2-5, the complete variable domain is EAGVAQSPRYKIIEKRQSVAFWCNPISGHATLYWYQQILGQGPKLLIQFQNNGVVDDSQLPKDRFSAERLKGVDSTLKIQPAKLEDSAVYLCASSLRIAGKETQYFGPGTRLLVL.